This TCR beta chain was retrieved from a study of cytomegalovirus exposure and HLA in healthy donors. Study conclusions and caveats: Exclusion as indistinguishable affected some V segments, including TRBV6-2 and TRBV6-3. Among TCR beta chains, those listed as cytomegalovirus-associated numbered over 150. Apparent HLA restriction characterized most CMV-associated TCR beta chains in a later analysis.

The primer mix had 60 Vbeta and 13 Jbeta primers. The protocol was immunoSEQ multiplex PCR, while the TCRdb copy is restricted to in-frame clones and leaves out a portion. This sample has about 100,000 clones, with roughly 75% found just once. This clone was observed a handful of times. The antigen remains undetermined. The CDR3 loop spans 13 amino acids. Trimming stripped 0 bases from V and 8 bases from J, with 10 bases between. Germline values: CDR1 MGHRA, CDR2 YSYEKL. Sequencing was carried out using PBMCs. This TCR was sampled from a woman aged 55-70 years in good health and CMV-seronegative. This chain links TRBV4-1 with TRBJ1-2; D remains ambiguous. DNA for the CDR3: TGCGCCAGCAGCCAAGAACGGACTCGGGGCTACACCTTC. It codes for CASSQERTRGYTF.